This entry lists 25 T cell receptor beta chains sequenced from one sample in a study of blood T cell repertoires in COVID-19. The assay was immunoSEQ multiplex PCR, and TCRdb's table has in-frame clones only and misses some. The sample shows about 51,000 clones, 75% to 95% of them seen only once. The sequenced sample consisted of peripheral blood. The receptors shown here come from a middle-aged man with acute or convalescent COVID-19.

V usage is TRBV14 and J usage is TRBJ1-6, with D perhaps TRBD1 (5 bases). Per germline, CDR1 SGHDN and CDR2 FVKESK. This CDR3 is built from 19 residues. The ends were cut back, 0 bases at V and 8 bases at J, with 23 bases in the middle. The CDR3 loop is CASSQERRASFGFDSPLHF. In nucleotides, the CDR3 is TGTGCCAGCAGCCAAGAACGCAGGGCATCTTTTGGATTTGATTCACCCCTCCACTTT.

The chain employs TRBV4-1 and TRBJ2-7; D possibly corresponds to TRBD1 (5 bases). The germline V gene has CDR1 MGHRA and CDR2 YSYEKL. V was trimmed by 1 base and J by 8 bases, leaving 21 bases between them. CDR3 length: 16 amino acids. The CDR3 spells CASSQVQGSPGIQQYF. CDR3 DNA sequence: TGCGCCAGCAGCCAAGTTCAGGGCTCCCCAGGTATCCAGCAGTACTTC.

The chain joins TRBV6-6 to TRBJ1-2; a weak D match, TRBD1 (5 bases). The CDR3 spans 13 residues. V lost 8 bases, J lost 4 bases, and 14 bases lay in between. The germline CDR1 and CDR2 sequences are MNHNY and SVGAGI (reference sequence). The DNA for the CDR3 is TGTGCCAGCCACGGGACTGACTTCTATGGCTACACCTTC. The encoded protein is CASHGTDFYGYTF.

This sequence joins TRBV5-1 and TRBJ2-7; D not resolved. This CDR3 comprises 14 residues. The germline V gene has CDR1 SGHRS and CDR2 YFSETQ. V was shortened by 2 bases and J by 0 bases, with 9 bases between the two germline ends. The CDR3, as DNA: TGCGCCAGCAGCTTAAGACAACCCTCCTACGAGCAGTACTTC. It yields the protein CASSLRQPSYEQYF.

CDR3 sequence (DNA): TGTGCCAGCAGTAACCGCGGAACTAATGAAAAACTGTTTTTT. Its translation is CASSNRGTNEKLFF. The chain carries TRBV28 and TRBJ1-4; D is ambiguous. Germline V CDR1 and CDR2: MDHEN, SYDVKM. Trimming left V 5 bases short and J 1 base short, with 8 bases between. The CDR3 totals 14 residues.

This clone was found once. This rearrangement joins TRBV27 to TRBJ1-4; 8 nucleotides line up with TRBD1. The CDR3 extends over 14 amino acids. Germline values: CDR1 MNHEY, CDR2 SMNVEV (reference sequence). Trimming took 3 bases from V and 5 from J; bases not matched to a gene: 2. The CDR3 region has the DNA TGTGCCAGCAGTTTCAGACAGGGGAATGAAAAACTGTTTTTT. The encoded protein is CASSFRQGNEKLFF.

This clone has a single count. This chain links TRBV28 with TRBJ2-5; 10 bases line up with TRBD1. With V trimmed by 5 bases and J by 5 bases, 8 bases remained unmatched. This CDR3 comprises 15 residues. Per germline, CDR1 MDHEN and CDR2 SYDVKM. For the CDR3, the DNA is TGTGCCAGCAGTCTGGGACAGGGGCCGGTGGAGACCCAGTACTTC. This encodes CASSLGQGPVETQYF.

This chain joins TRBV10-1 and TRBJ1-2, with a possible D match to TRBD1 (6 bases). Germline V gives CDR1 WNHNN, CDR2 SYGVQD (reference sequence). The CDR3 is 18 residues long. V lost 2 bases and J lost 7, with 26 bases in between. CDR3 region: CASSEGKRDIPQSVGYTF. The DNA for the CDR3 is TGCGCCAGCAGTGAGGGGAAACGGGACATCCCTCAGTCAGTTGGCTACACCTTC.

V and J are TRBV5-1 and TRBJ2-7, with 11 bases aligning to TRBD2. Per germline, CDR1 SGHRS and CDR2 YFSETQ. With 2 bases clipped from V and 7 bases from J, the junction kept 5 bases outside the gene matches. The CDR3 is 14 residues long. In DNA, the CDR3 is TGCGCCAGCAGCTTTAGCGGGGGGGCGGTAGAGCAGTACTTC. This encodes CASSFSGGAVEQYF.

This rearrangement joins TRBV5-5 to TRBJ1-1; D is perhaps TRBD1 (5 bases). Germline CDR1 and CDR2: SGHKS and YYEKEE (reference sequence). This CDR3 has 16 amino acids. Trimming stripped 1 base from V and 1 base from J, with 14 bases between. CDR3 residues: CASSLLGVRGNTEAFF. As DNA, the CDR3 is TGTGCCAGCAGCTTGTTAGGGGTCAGAGGGAACACTGAAGCTTTCTTT.

The chain links TRBV4-2 to TRBJ2-7; 8 bases fit TRBD2. CDR1 and CDR2 from the germline V gene are LGHNA and YNFKEQ. V gave up 1 base and J gave up 2 bases; unmatched junction bases: 10. The CDR3 extends over 17 amino acids. The CDR3 DNA is TGTGCCAGCAGCCAAGTTTGGGGGCGGGGGGTGACCTACGAGCAGTACTTC. This encodes CASSQVWGRGVTYEQYF.

This chain uses TRBV18 with TRBJ2-7; D possibly corresponds to TRBD1 (5 bases). The ends were cut back, 1 base at V and 12 bases at J, with 22 bases in the middle. CDR1 is KGHSH, CDR2 LQKENI, per germline. CDR3 length: 15 residues. The CDR3 here is CASSPQSQEKGKVYF. For the CDR3, the DNA is TGTGCCAGCTCACCACAGTCACAGGAGAAAGGGAAGGTGTACTTC.

The J gene is TRBJ1-1, the V gene TRBV7-2; D is perhaps TRBD1 (6 bases). Trimming removed 3 bases from V and 0 bases from J, with 20 bases in between. The CDR3 runs 18 residues. Per germline, CDR1 SGHTA and CDR2 FQGNSA. The chain's CDR3 is CASSLFKGTGQLNTEAFF. The CDR3 DNA is TGTGCCAGCAGCTTGTTTAAAGGGACCGGACAGCTGAACACTGAAGCTTTCTTT. Together with reference TRBV7-2 and TRBJ1-1, the CDR3 gives the full variable domain: GAGVSQSPSNKVTEKGKDVELRCDPISGHTALYWYRQSLGQGLEFLIYFQGNSAPDKSGLPSDRFSAERTGGSVSTLTIQRTQQEDSAVYLCASSLFKGTGQLNTEAFFGQGTRLTVV.

The table lists this clone with a count of one. The chain couples TRBV4-1 to TRBJ2-3, with 7 bases identical to TRBD2. The germline V gene encodes CDR1 MGHRA and CDR2 YSYEKL. V trimming: 1 base; J trimming: 2 bases; junction bases outside the gene matches: 15. The CDR3 totals 19 residues. CDR3 amino acids: CASSQGPTTSSSFTDTQYF. The CDR3 region has the DNA TGCGCCAGCAGCCAAGGTCCCACGACTAGCTCTTCCTTCACAGATACGCAGTATTTT.

This clone was seen a few times. The chain has TRBV28 and TRBJ1-1; TRBD1 might be the D (5 bases). Looked up from germline, CDR1 is MDHEN and CDR2 is SYDVKM. The CDR3 consists of 18 residues. V dropped 5 bases and J dropped 1 base, with 23 bases sitting between them. The CDR3 bases are TGTGCCAGCAGTCGCCTGAGGGACGCGGGACTGACGAACACTGAAGCTTTCTTT. Its protein product is CASSRLRDAGLTNTEAFF.

This clone has just one count. CDR3 sequence reads: CASSLGLASDTQYF. The DNA of the CDR3 is TGCGCCAGCAGCTTGGGACTAGCGAGCGATACGCAGTATTTT. The chain is built from TRBV5-1 and TRBJ2-3; 8 nucleotides align to TRBD2. CDR3 length equals 14 residues. V lost 0 bases and J lost 6; bases outside the gene matches: 3. In germline, CDR1 is SGHRS, CDR2 YFSETQ.

The chain links TRBV12-5 to TRBJ2-5; D might be TRBD1 (6 bases). Trimming shortened V by 6 bases and J by 4 bases, and 18 bases separated the two germline ends. This CDR3 contains 15 residues. The germline V gene encodes CDR1 LGHNT and CDR2 FRNRAP. This CDR3 is CASGPGQSGRETQYF. The CDR3 DNA follows: TGTGCTAGTGGCCCGGGACAAAGCGGACGAGAGACCCAGTACTTC. The complete variable domain, with remaining parts taken from reference TRBV12-5 and TRBJ2-5, reads DARVTQTPRHKVTEMGQEVTMRCQPILGHNTVFWYRQTMMQGLELLAYFRNRAPLDDSGMPKDRFSAEMPDATLATLKIQPSEPRDSAVYFCASGPGQSGRETQYFGPGTRLLVL.

The chain uses TRBV6-5 and TRBJ2-2; TRBD2 agrees at 8 bases. From germline, CDR1 is MNHEY and CDR2 SVGAGI. With V trimmed by 7 bases and J by 4 bases, 8 bases remained unmatched. The CDR3 has 15 residues. In DNA, the CDR3 is TGTGCCAGCACGGAGCGGGGGTTCGGCACCGGGGAGCTGTTTTTT. This codes for CASTERGFGTGELFF.

The J gene is TRBJ1-1, the V gene TRBV18; possible D gene TRBD1, 6 bases. The ends were cut back, 4 bases at V and 12 bases at J, with 21 bases in the middle. The V gene's germline CDR1 is KGHSH and CDR2 LQKENI. The CDR3 is 14 amino acids. The CDR3, as DNA: TGTGCCAGCTCACTATACAGGGAGGGGGATCGGACTTTCTTT. It is translated as CASSLYREGDRTFF. The whole variable domain, filled in from reference TRBV18 and TRBJ1-1, reads NAGVMQNPRHLVRRRGQEARLRCSPMKGHSHVYWYRQLPEEGLKFMVYLQKENIIDESGMPKERFSAEFPKEGPSILRIQQVVRGDSAAYFCASSLYREGDRTFFGQGTRLTVV.

This rearrangement joins TRBV27 to TRBJ2-6, with 7 bases fitting TRBD1. There are 17 residues in the CDR3. V was pared by 6 bases and J by 0 bases, with 8 bases of the junction left unmatched. Germline lookup yields CDR1 MNHEY and CDR2 SMNVEV (reference sequence). Here the CDR3 DNA reads TGTGCCAGCAGCCCGGGACAGAGATTCTCTGGGGCCAACGTCCTGACTTTC. It yields the protein CASSPGQRFSGANVLTF.

V is TRBV4-1 and J is TRBJ1-3; D gene unclear. This CDR3 contains 13 residues. The V gene lost 0 bases and the J gene lost 7 bases, with 7 bases spanning the gap. Germline CDR1 MGHRA, CDR2 YSYEKL. The CDR3 nucleotides read TGCGCCAGCAGCCAAGATCTGCGGAACACCATATATTTT. Its protein is CASSQDLRNTIYF.

The chain carries TRBV5-1 and TRBJ2-3, with D perhaps TRBD2 (7 bases). The CDR3 is made up of 14 amino acids. The germline gives CDR1 SGHRS, CDR2 YFSETQ. Trimming pared 8 bases from V and 2 bases from J, leaving 15 bases between. CDR3 loop: CASAGEGDTDTQYF. The CDR3 bases are TGCGCCAGTGCGGGGGAGGGGGACACAGATACGCAGTATTTT.

This sequence joins TRBV5-1 and TRBJ2-3; D gene uncertain. Trimming left V 0 bases short and J 2 bases short, with 7 bases between. The CDR3 consists of 14 residues. Germline values: CDR1 SGHRS, CDR2 YFSETQ. CDR3 region: CASSLGRSTDTQYF. In nucleotides, the CDR3 is TGCGCCAGCAGCTTGGGTCGGTCCACAGATACGCAGTATTTT.

The chain couples TRBV19 to TRBJ1-1; D possibly corresponds to TRBD1 (5 bases). V was trimmed by 5 bases and J by 5 bases, leaving 15 bases between them. Germline V CDR1 and CDR2: LNHDA, SQIVND (reference sequence). The CDR3 runs to 14 residues. This CDR3 reads CASSARWGWTEAFF. CDR3 nucleotides: TGTGCCAGTAGTGCCCGGTGGGGCTGGACTGAAGCTTTCTTT.

The J gene is TRBJ2-5, the V gene TRBV18; maybe TRBD2 (5 bases). Germline V gives CDR1 KGHSH, CDR2 LQKENI. The CDR3 runs 14 residues. V was pared by 2 bases and J by 7 bases, with 14 bases between. The CDR3 spells CASSPSREIGTQYF. The DNA of the CDR3 is TGTGCCAGCTCACCATCCCGGGAAATTGGGACCCAGTACTTC.